A selection of T cell receptor beta chains follows, all from one sample in a study of T cell responses to AZD1222 COVID-19 vaccine. Libraries were prepared by immunoSEQ multiplex PCR; TCRdb keeps only in-frame clonotypes and omits some of them. The sample yields about 70,000 clones, approximately 90% seen once. Material: peripheral blood, obtained 28 days after the second dose of the MenACWY control vaccine. These receptors all stem from an adult who received the MenACWY meningococcal vaccine as a control. Each CDR3 is given with its conserved first and last residue. D genes are given only for firm matches. Expanded clones get a size class; other rows say once, few or many, or leave the size out.

D: NA; V: TRBV19; J: TRBJ2-6; size: NA; CDR3: CASSPQFSSGANVLTF; DNA: TGTGCCAGTAGCCCCCAGTTTTCCTCTGGGGCCAACGTCCTGACTTTC
D: TRBD2; V: TRBV30; J: TRBJ2-3; size: NA; CDR3: CAWNGLAGGIITDTQYF; DNA: TGTGCCTGGAATGGACTAGCGGGAGGGATAATAACAGATACGCAGTATTTT
D: TRBD2; V: TRBV5-1; J: TRBJ2-1; size: NA; CDR3: CASSVAGFGNEQFF; DNA: TGCGCCAGCAGCGTAGCGGGGTTCGGCAATGAGCAGTTCTTC
D: NA; V: TRBV4-3; J: TRBJ2-4; size: NA; CDR3: CASSQDPATLLAKNIQYF; DNA: TGCGCCAGCAGCCAAGATCCTGCTACCCTCTTAGCCAAAAACATTCAGTACTTC
D: NA; V: TRBV15; J: TRBJ1-6; size: NA; CDR3: CATSRDPGQLNSPLHF; DNA: TGTGCCACCAGCAGAGATCCTGGACAGTTGAATTCACCCCTCCACTTT
D: NA; V: TRBV5-1; J: TRBJ2-7; size: NA; CDR3: CASSLEYEQYF; DNA: TGCGCCAGCAGCTTGGAGTACGAGCAGTACTTC
D: NA; V: TRBV5-1; J: TRBJ2-3; size: NA; CDR3: CASSLFRGRTDTQYF; DNA: TGCGCCAGCAGCCTTTTTAGGGGCCGCACAGATACGCAGTATTTT
D: TRBD1; V: TRBV6-5; J: TRBJ1-4; size: once; CDR3: CASSYRGSNEKLFF; DNA: TGTGCCAGCAGCTACAGGGGGTCTAATGAAAAACTGTTTTTT
D: NA; V: TRBV5-1; J: TRBJ2-5; size: NA; CDR3: CASSRGTDQETQYF; DNA: TGCGCCAGCAGCCGAGGGACCGACCAAGAGACCCAGTACTTC
D: TRBD2; V: TRBV7-2; J: TRBJ2-3; size: NA; CDR3: CASSLDGRGTDTQYF; DNA: TGTGCCAGCAGCTTAGACGGGAGGGGGACAGATACGCAGTATTTT
D: TRBD1; V: TRBV6-5; J: TRBJ2-2; size: once; CDR3: CATLQGAVGTGELFF; DNA: TGTGCCACCCTACAGGGGGCCGTGGGCACCGGGGAGCTGTTTTTT
D: NA; V: TRBV7-2; J: TRBJ2-2; size: once; CDR3: CASSAPGSNTGELFF; DNA: TGTGCCAGCAGCGCCCCGGGCTCTAACACCGGGGAGCTGTTTTTT
D: NA; V: TRBV27; J: TRBJ1-6; size: NA; CDR3: CASSNWGRGRLNSPLHF; DNA: TGTGCCAGCAGTAACTGGGGGAGGGGACGTCTGAATTCACCCCTCCACTTT
D: TRBD1; V: TRBV13; J: TRBJ2-7; size: once; CDR3: CASSLVGTGTYEQYF; DNA: TGTGCCAGCAGCTTAGTCGGGACAGGGACCTACGAGCAGTACTTC
D: NA; V: TRBV5-4; J: TRBJ2-1; size: NA; CDR3: CASSAETGSHEQFF; DNA: TGTGCCAGCAGCGCTGAAACAGGGAGTCATGAGCAGTTCTTC
D: NA; V: TRBV20-1; J: TRBJ1-4; size: NA; CDR3: CSARGREKLFF; DNA: TGCAGTGCTAGAGGACGGGAAAAACTGTTTTTT
D: NA; V: TRBV3-1/TRBV3-2; J: TRBJ2-7; size: NA; CDR3: CASSQELQVSYEQYF; DNA: TGTGCCAGCAGCCAAGAGCTGCAGGTCTCCTACGAGCAGTACTTC
D: NA; V: TRBV19; J: TRBJ1-2; size: NA; CDR3: CASNPRVGQESRIYGYTF; DNA: TGTGCCAGTAACCCCCGCGTGGGGCAGGAGAGCCGTATCTATGGCTACACCTTC
D: TRBD2; V: TRBV19; J: TRBJ2-5; size: NA; CDR3: CASSGGEGTETQYF; DNA: TGTGCCAGTAGCGGAGGGGAGGGTACGGAGACCCAGTACTTC
D: NA; V: TRBV5-1; J: TRBJ1-1; size: medium-sized; CDR3: CASSNVGNTEAFF; DNA: TGCGCCAGCAGTAACGTCGGGAACACTGAAGCTTTCTTT
D: TRBD1; V: TRBV10-1; J: TRBJ1-4; size: NA; CDR3: CASSESIMTGRITNEKLFF; DNA: TGCGCCAGCAGTGAGTCGATAATGACAGGGAGGATTACTAATGAAAAACTGTTTTTT
D: TRBD1; V: TRBV27; J: TRBJ1-4; size: NA; CDR3: CASSSQGAPNEKLFF; DNA: TGTGCCAGCAGTTCCCAGGGGGCGCCTAATGAAAAACTGTTTTTT
D: NA; V: TRBV7-7; J: TRBJ2-2; size: NA; CDR3: CASSPKPPGELFF; DNA: TGTGCTAGCAGCCCCAAGCCTCCCGGGGAGCTGTTTTTT
D: TRBD2; V: TRBV4-1; J: TRBJ2-5; size: few; CDR3: CASSQDGLAGVKETQYF; DNA: TGCGCCAGCAGCCAAGATGGCCTAGCGGGAGTTAAAGAGACCCAGTACTTC
D: NA; V: TRBV4-3; J: TRBJ1-1; size: NA; CDR3: CASSQVIGGAEAFF; DNA: TGCGCCAGCAGCCAAGTTATAGGTGGGGCTGAAGCTTTCTTT
D: TRBD1; V: TRBV11-3; J: TRBJ2-7; size: NA; CDR3: CASSLGAGGPDEQYF; DNA: TGTGCCAGCAGCTTAGGGGCAGGGGGCCCCGACGAGCAGTACTTC
D: NA; V: TRBV30; J: TRBJ1-5; size: NA; CDR3: CAWEGEGGQPQHF; DNA: TGTGCCTGGGAGGGTGAAGGAGGACAGCCCCAGCATTTT
D: NA; V: TRBV28; J: TRBJ1-1; size: NA; CDR3: CASSENTEAFF; DNA: TGTGCCAGCAGTGAGAACACTGAAGCTTTCTTT
D: TRBD2; V: TRBV9; J: TRBJ2-2; size: NA; CDR3: CASSPSGGAESGELFF; DNA: TGTGCCAGCAGCCCATCCGGGGGGGCCGAGTCCGGGGAGCTGTTTTTT
D: TRBD1; V: TRBV7-2; J: TRBJ1-2; size: NA; CDR3: CASSLGQSKGYTF; DNA: TGTGCCAGCAGCTTGGGACAGTCAAAGGGCTACACCTTC
D: NA; V: TRBV18; J: TRBJ1-2; size: NA; CDR3: CASSLLDGYGYTF; DNA: TGTGCCAGCTCCCTCCTGGACGGGTATGGCTACACCTTC
D: NA; V: TRBV6-1; J: TRBJ2-2; size: NA; CDR3: CASSAYSAPNTGELFF; DNA: TGTGCCAGCAGTGCCTACAGTGCTCCTAACACCGGGGAGCTGTTTTTT
D: NA; V: TRBV5-4; J: TRBJ1-2; size: NA; CDR3: CASSSGHGAGANYGYTF; DNA: TGTGCCAGCAGCTCTGGTCATGGGGCAGGGGCTAACTATGGCTACACCTTC
D: TRBD1; V: TRBV28; J: TRBJ1-1; size: NA; CDR3: CASTRPPGGTEAFF; DNA: TGTGCCAGCACACGCCCCCCAGGGGGCACTGAAGCTTTCTTT
D: NA; V: TRBV5-1; J: TRBJ2-7; size: once; CDR3: CASSLDPNQSFLGQYF; DNA: TGCGCCAGCAGCTTGGACCCGAATCAGTCCTTTCTAGGACAGTACTTC
D: NA; V: TRBV7-2; J: TRBJ2-3; size: NA; CDR3: CASSLAIVTTGGTDTQYF; DNA: TGTGCCAGCAGCTTAGCGATTGTAACGACGGGGGGCACAGATACGCAGTATTTT
D: NA; V: TRBV6-1; J: TRBJ1-1; size: few; CDR3: CASSEHQDGSAEAFF; DNA: TGTGCCAGCAGTGAACACCAGGATGGGAGCGCTGAAGCTTTCTTT
D: NA; V: TRBV30; J: TRBJ1-4; size: NA; CDR3: CAANPGRGSNEKLFF; DNA: TGTGCCGCAAACCCGGGACGGGGATCTAATGAAAAACTGTTTTTT
D: TRBD1; V: TRBV30; J: TRBJ2-2; size: NA; CDR3: CAWTGGTGPGELFF; DNA: TGTGCCTGGACTGGTGGGACAGGGCCCGGGGAGCTGTTTTTT
D: TRBD1; V: TRBV5-1; J: TRBJ2-7; size: NA; CDR3: CASSLAPTGGYEQYF; DNA: TGCGCCAGCAGCTTGGCCCCGACAGGGGGCTACGAGCAGTACTTC
D: TRBD1; V: TRBV30; J: TRBJ2-7; size: NA; CDR3: CAWSADREVVEQYF; DNA: TGTGCCTGGAGTGCGGACAGGGAGGTGGTCGAGCAGTACTTC
D: TRBD1; V: TRBV12-3/TRBV12-4; J: TRBJ1-2; size: NA; CDR3: CASNTGQGDGYTF; DNA: TGTGCCAGCAACACCGGACAGGGGGATGGCTACACCTTC
D: NA; V: TRBV24-1; J: TRBJ2-4; size: NA; CDR3: CATSAWTPSGNIQYF; DNA: TGTGCCACCAGTGCTTGGACTCCCTCGGGAAACATTCAGTACTTC
D: TRBD1; V: TRBV5-1; J: TRBJ1-2; size: once; CDR3: CASSTEQGVYGYTF; DNA: TGCGCCAGCAGCACGGAACAGGGGGTTTATGGCTACACCTTC
D: NA; V: TRBV7-2; J: TRBJ1-5; size: NA; CDR3: CASSYRDTTSNQPQHF; DNA: TGTGCCAGCAGTTACCGGGACACCACTAGCAATCAGCCCCAGCATTTT
D: TRBD1; V: TRBV6-5; J: TRBJ1-2; size: once; CDR3: CASSYSMTGDYGYTF; DNA: TGTGCCAGCAGTTACTCGATGACAGGGGACTATGGCTACACCTTC
D: NA; V: TRBV11-3; J: TRBJ1-5; size: NA; CDR3: CASSRDWATDNQPQHF; DNA: TGTGCCAGCAGCAGGGATTGGGCGACGGACAATCAGCCCCAGCATTTT
D: NA; V: TRBV5-1; J: TRBJ1-3; size: NA; CDR3: CASSLGPQGSGNTIYF; DNA: TGCGCCAGCAGCTTAGGTCCCCAGGGCTCCGGAAACACCATATATTTT
D: TRBD1; V: TRBV12-3/TRBV12-4; J: TRBJ1-2; size: NA; CDR3: CASSTDRAAGYTF; DNA: TGTGCCAGCAGCACAGACAGGGCTGCCGGCTACACCTTC
D: NA; V: TRBV10-3; J: TRBJ1-1; size: NA; CDR3: CAITGTPDTEAFF; DNA: TGTGCCATCACAGGTACTCCTGACACTGAAGCTTTCTTT
D: TRBD1; V: TRBV19; J: TRBJ2-7; size: NA; CDR3: CASSTTGTGTSYEQYF; DNA: TGTGCCAGTAGTACCACCGGGACAGGGACCTCCTACGAGCAGTACTTC
D: NA; V: TRBV19; J: TRBJ2-7; size: few; CDR3: CASSIGGSSYEQYF; DNA: TGTGCCAGTAGTATTGGTGGGAGCTCCTACGAGCAGTACTTC
D: NA; V: TRBV19; J: TRBJ1-6; size: NA; CDR3: CASSETVFGTPLHF; DNA: TGTGCCAGTAGTGAAACGGTTTTTGGGACACCCCTCCACTTT
D: TRBD1; V: TRBV6-5; J: TRBJ2-2; size: NA; CDR3: CASSPGGAVGELFF; DNA: TGTGCCAGCAGTCCAGGGGGCGCGGTCGGGGAGCTGTTTTTT
D: NA; V: TRBV28; J: TRBJ2-5; size: NA; CDR3: CASSFGQGSETQYF; DNA: TGTGCCAGCAGTTTCGGCCAGGGGAGCGAGACCCAGTACTTC
D: TRBD1; V: TRBV19; J: TRBJ1-2; size: NA; CDR3: CASSTPGQGLRGYTF; DNA: TGTGCCAGTAGTACACCGGGACAGGGTCTGCGGGGCTACACCTTC
D: NA; V: TRBV3-1/TRBV3-2; J: TRBJ2-7; size: NA; CDR3: CASSQSNEQYF; DNA: TGTGCCAGCAGCCAGAGCAACGAGCAGTACTTC
D: NA; V: TRBV3-1/TRBV3-2; J: TRBJ2-6; size: NA; CDR3: CASSHGRRLAGANVLTF; DNA: TGTGCCAGCAGCCACGGACGCCGCCTGGCGGGGGCCAACGTCCTGACTTTC